This T cell receptor beta chain was profiled in a study of T cell repertoires in cytomegalovirus infection. Overall study context: CMV infection plus the matching HLA type was flagged by public TCR beta signatures. Broader study findings: What dominated the ex vivo response were HLA-C-restricted CMV-specific TCR beta clonotypes. The study identified carriers of CMV plus the relevant HLA from cumulative public TCR beta family frequency.

In TCRdb, the reads were re-called with MiXCR into one record per CDR3 protein. The sample holds approximately 200,000 distinct CDR3 sequences, roughly 20% seen once. Remarks on this clonotype: The antigen is undetermined. At one of its ends the junction is not consistent with the germline gene, which may arise from a read error.

The CDR3 covers 14 residues. CDR1 is LNHDA, CDR2 SQIVND, per germline (reference sequence). The sequenced sample consisted of CD8+ T cells from PBMCs. The rearrangement joins TRBV19 to TRBJ1-1, with D possibly matching TRBD1 (6 bases). The receptor comes from a human donor in good health (CMV status not recorded). Some clones in this sample may be carry-over from other donors' samples. The CDR3 bases are TGTGCCAGTAGGGTTCGGCAGGGGAACCCTGAAGCTTTCTTT. Its translation is CASRVRQGNPEAFF.